The 29 T cell receptor delta chains below were found in one sample sequenced in a study of fetal and pediatric gammadelta thymocytes. TCRdb fed the reads into CATT to redo clone calling. The data contain 1,000 to 1,500 delta-chain clones, roughly 36% of them seen just once; the ten biggest clones take up less than 7.5%. Sequencing was done on a sample of non-Vgamma9Vdelta2 gamma-delta T cells from the thymus. Subset: CD3+gammadeltaTCR+ thymocytes not co-expressing Vgamma9 and Vdelta2. The receptors here all came from a child who underwent cardiac surgery and was recorded as healthy.

This clone qualifies as large. The V gene is TRDV1, the J gene TRDJ1, with TRDD2 matching over 8 bases. The CDR3 is 22 residues long. The germline V gene encodes CDR1 TSWWSYY and CDR2 QGS. V lost 2 bases to trimming and J lost 0 bases; unmatched junction nucleotides: 23. CDR3 residues: CALGEMLRRFLPALGDTDKLIF. CDR3 DNA sequence: TGTGCTCTTGGGGAAATGCTTAGGCGCTTCCTACCGGCACTGGGTGACACCGATAAACTCATCTTT.

In its sample, this clone ranks as large. This chain links TRDV1 with TRDJ1; perhaps D is TRDD2 or TRDD3 (6 bases each). Trimming pared 1 base from V and 1 base from J, leaving 31 bases between. The CDR3 is made up of 22 amino acids. In germline, CDR1 is TSWWSYY, CDR2 QGS. This CDR3 reads CALGEPSYTDGDGMVCTDKLIF. The CDR3, as DNA: TGTGCTCTTGGGGAACCCTCCTACACCGATGGGGATGGTATGGTATGCACCGATAAACTCATCTTT.

A J gene of TRDJ3 was called, though the V gene was not. The CDR3 is made up of 10 amino acids. CDR3 amino acids: CSGDTRQMFF. CDR3 coding DNA: TGCTCCGGGGACACCCGACAGATGTTTTTC.

Comments on this clone: A much larger clone lies one base from this, so it may be a read error. V gene TRDV1 combines with J gene TRDJ1, with a weak D call TRDD3 (5 bases). Between the trimmed V and J ends, which lost 0 bases and 3 bases, there was a span of 14 bases. CDR1 is TSWWSYY and CDR2 is QGS in the germline V gene. The CDR3 runs 16 residues. The CDR3 reads CALGELSWGDADKLIF. CDR3 bases: TGTGCTCTTGGGGAACTTAGTTGGGGAGACGCCGATAAACTCATCTTT.

This clone was seen a handful of times. The gene calls are TRDV1 and TRDJ1; D possibly matches TRDD2 or TRDD3 (5 bases each). The CDR3 runs 21 residues. Germline CDR1 is TSWWSYY and CDR2 is QGS. Between the trimmed V and J ends, which lost 0 bases and 0 bases, there was a span of 26 bases. CDR3 sequence: CALGELNGIHFPQGYTDKLIF. For the CDR3, the DNA is TGTGCTCTTGGGGAACTTAACGGGATCCACTTCCCCCAGGGGTACACCGATAAACTCATCTTT.

Sample share makes this clone medium-sized (0.01 to 0.1%). J is TRDJ1 and V is TRDV1, with D possibly being TRDD3 (5 bases). CDR3 length: 16 amino acids. The germline gives CDR1 TSWWSYY, CDR2 QGS. The ends were cut back, 0 bases at V and 0 bases at J, with 11 bases in the middle. Written as DNA, the CDR3 is TGTGCTCTTGGGGAACTGGGGAAGACGTACACCGATAAACTCATCTTT. Translating gives CALGELGKTYTDKLIF.

Points on this clone: A much more abundant neighbour one base away suggests this may be a read error. The rearrangement uses TRDV1 and TRDJ1; the match to TRDD3 covers 7 bases. Germline CDR1 and CDR2: TSWWSYY and QGS. This CDR3 region has 18 residues. As DNA, the CDR3 is TGTGCTCTTGGGGGGATTCCCACCCACTGGGGTACCACCAATAAACTCATCTTT. Amino acid sequence: CALGGIPTHWGTTNKLIF.

Note on this clone: With only one base between it and a far larger clone, this is likely a read error. The same CDR3 is also encoded by other DNA sequences in this sample. The chain joins TRDV3 to TRDJ1; D might be TRDD2 or TRDD3, each matching 5 bases. Germline V gene data show CDR1 as TVYSNPD and CDR2 as GDNSRS (reference sequence). This CDR3 is built from 18 residues. Trimming pared 2 bases from V and 0 bases from J, leaving 25 bases between. The CDR3 spells CAFWTLSWDEVYTDKLIF. CDR3 in DNA: TGTGCCTTTTGGACACTTTCCTGGGATGAGGTGTACACCGATAAACTCATCTTT. Full variable domain (missing parts from reference TRDV3 and TRDJ1): CDKVTQSSPDQTVASGSEVVLLCTYDTVYSNPDLFWYRIRPDYSFQFVFYGDNSRSEGADFTQGRFSVKHILTQKAFHLVISPVRTEDSATYYCAFWTLSWDEVYTDKLIFGKGTRVTVEP.

Within the sample, this clone is medium-sized. The rearrangement joins TRDV1 to TRDJ1; 11 bases map to TRDD3. V gave up 3 bases and J gave up 14 bases; unmatched junction bases: 20. Germline CDR1 and CDR2: TSWWSYY and QGS. The CDR3 loop spans 17 amino acids. This CDR3 reads CALGDPIPIWGILVMIF. CDR3 sequence (DNA): TGTGCTCTTGGGGATCCTATCCCCATCTGGGGGATACTCGTAATGATCTTT.

Judged by abundance, this clone is large. This chain joins TRDV1 and TRDJ1; 8 bases match TRDD3. Per germline, CDR1 TSWWSYY and CDR2 QGS. The length of the CDR3 is 21 residues. Losses at the gene ends were 4 bases for V and 4 bases for J; bases not matched to a gene: 26. CDR3 sequence: CALGAQPSPLPLGENLDKLIF. CDR3 sequence (DNA): TGTGCTCTTGGGGCTCAACCTTCACCCCTACCTCTGGGGGAAAACCTCGATAAACTCATCTTT.

Concerning this clone: This may come from a read error, since a much larger clone is one base off. The rearrangement links TRDV1 to TRDJ2; D remains ambiguous. The germline V and J ends were trimmed by 2 bases and 3 bases, with 19 bases remaining between them. In germline, CDR1 is TSWWSYY, CDR2 QGS. The CDR3 is 18 amino acids. CDR3 in DNA: TGTGCTCTTGGGGAAGAGGTTGTCCCCCCCGCTGTGACAGCACAACTCTTCTTT. Translated: CALGEEVVPPAVTAQLFF.

About this clone itself: This may stem from a read error, because a much larger clone lies one nucleotide away. The V and J genes are TRDV1 and TRDJ1; 9 bases align to TRDD3. Germline V gene data show CDR1 as TSWWSYY and CDR2 as QGS. The CDR3 consists of 26 residues. With V trimmed by 3 bases and J by 3 bases, 38 bases remained unmatched. In DNA form, the CDR3 reads TGTGCTCTTGGGGACCTCCATTATGAACTGGGGGAGTTAGGCCCCCAGGCCCCCAAGTGGGCCGATAAACTCATCTTT. It is translated as CALGDLHYELGELGPQAPKWADKLIF.

To note about this clone: A read error is possible here, since a much larger clone lies one base away. V is TRDV1 and J is TRDJ2; TRDD3 agrees at 11 bases. CDR1 is TSWWSYY and CDR2 is QGS in the germline V gene. Unmatched junction bases numbered 17, after V lost 2 bases and J lost 0 bases. CDR3 length equals 22 residues. Here the CDR3 reads CALGERGVTSGGYWALTAQLFF. The CDR3 bases are TGTGCTCTTGGGGAAAGAGGGGTTACTTCTGGGGGATACTGGGCTTTGACAGCACAACTCTTCTTT.

As concerns this clone: This sequence is one base from a far larger clone and is likely a read error. The chain links TRDV1 to TRDJ1; a possible D gene is TRDD3 (9 bases). The CDR3 has 19 amino acids. Germline V CDR1 and CDR2: TSWWSYY, QGS. Trimming removed 4 bases from V and 7 bases from J, with 31 bases in between. The CDR3 loop reads CALGVPFGLPKGIRGKLIF. CDR3 sequence (DNA): TGTGCTCTTGGGGTACCTTTCGGCCTTCCTAAGGGGATACGCGGTAAACTCATCTTT.

In this sample, this clone is medium-sized. J is TRDJ1 and V is TRDV1; 13 bases match TRDD3. The germline CDR1 and CDR2 sequences are TSWWSYY and QGS. The V segment lost 0 bases and the J segment 3 bases; nucleotides outside the gene matches: 16. The CDR3 runs 21 residues. The chain's CDR3 is CALGELTPLTGGYGISDKLIF. CDR3 nucleotide sequence: TGTGCTCTTGGGGAACTCACTCCTTTGACTGGGGGATACGGCATCTCCGATAAACTCATCTTT.

The rearrangement joins TRDV1 to TRDJ1; 10 bases match TRDD3. Germline CDR1 and CDR2: TSWWSYY and QGS. The V segment lost 0 bases and the J segment 5 bases; nucleotides outside the gene matches: 33. The CDR3 spans 25 residues. The CDR3 region is CALGELYPATLRSPVLGDLRDKLIF. CDR3 nucleotides: TGTGCTCTTGGGGAACTTTATCCCGCTACGTTACGATCACCAGTACTGGGGGATCTAAGGGATAAACTCATCTTT.

In its sample, this clone ranks as large (0.1 to 1%). Other DNA sequences of this sample code for an identical CDR3. V is TRDV1 and J is TRDJ1; 13 bases are shared with TRDD3. The germline V gene has CDR1 TSWWSYY and CDR2 QGS. The CDR3 spans 19 residues. Trimming cost V 1 base and J 0 bases; bases outside gene matches: 8. The CDR3 loop is CALGERVHWGIRDTDKLIF. CDR3 coding DNA: TGTGCTCTTGGGGAACGGGTCCACTGGGGGATACGGGACACCGATAAACTCATCTTT.

Judged by abundance, this clone is medium-sized. The chain uses TRDV1 and TRDJ1, with TRDD3 identical over 7 bases. V lost 2 bases, J lost 6 bases, and 30 bases stayed unmatched. CDR1 is TSWWSYY and CDR2 is QGS in the germline V gene. The CDR3 runs to 22 residues. The CDR3 nucleotides are TGTGCTCTTGGGGAAAGTTCCCCACCTCCGTACTGGGGCCATATGAAGCCCAATAAACTCATCTTT. It encodes CALGESSPPPYWGHMKPNKLIF.

Points on this clone: A much larger clonotype is one base distant, so this may be a read error. This rearrangement joins TRDV1 to TRDJ1, with TRDD3 identical over 7 bases. The CDR3 sequence is 26 residues long. The germline V gene has CDR1 TSWWSYY and CDR2 QGS. The CDR3 here is CALGAIPSPDNFWWGTQSQYTDKRIF. The CDR3 nucleotides are TGTGCTCTTGGGGCAATCCCATCCCCCGACAACTTTTGGTGGGGGACCCAATCCCAGTACACCGATAAACGCATCTTT.

This clone is labeled large (0.1 to 1%). V is TRDV1 and J is TRDJ1; the match to TRDD3 covers 12 bases. The CDR3 spans 21 residues. V trimming: 1 base; J trimming: 3 bases; junction bases outside the gene matches: 18. Germline V gene data show CDR1 as TSWWSYY and CDR2 as QGS. The CDR3 DNA reads as TGTGCTCTTGGGGAACAGAGGGTAGGGGGCTGGGGGATACGTAACGCCGATAAACTCATCTTT. This codes for CALGEQRVGGWGIRNADKLIF.

This clone is large by share. Other DNA variants within this sample encode the same CDR3. The rearrangement links TRDV1 to TRDJ1; TRDD3 agrees at 7 bases. The CDR3 loop spans 19 amino acids. Germline loops: CDR1 TSWWSYY, CDR2 QGS. Germline trimming cut 5 bases from V and 0 bases from J; bases unmatched to any gene: 18. The CDR3 DNA follows: TGTGCTCTTGGGCCAATCCCCGACTTGATGGGGGGATACACCGATAAACTCATCTTT. This gives the protein CALGPIPDLMGGYTDKLIF.

For this clone: A far larger clone differs by one base, so this is likely a read error. Distinct nucleotide sequences in the sample also encode this CDR3. The V call is TRDV2, the J call TRDJ1, with TRDD3 matching over 11 bases. The germline CDR1 and CDR2 sequences are GEAIGNYY and EKD. Trimming removed 3 bases from V and 0 bases from J; junction bases left unmatched: 17. The CDR3 length is 20 residues. For the CDR3, the DNA is TGTGCCTGTGACGCCTCAGCATTGGGGGATACGCAGTATGACACCGATAAACTCATCTTT. Translating gives CACDASALGDTQYDTDKLIF.

This clone counts as large. This chain connects TRDV1 to TRDJ2; D is perhaps TRDD2 (6 bases). Germline V CDR1 and CDR2: TSWWSYY, QGS. Trimming took 0 bases from V and 1 from J, leaving 30 bases between them. The CDR3 spans 23 residues. The chain's CDR3 is CALGELLPSRYPDCPFLTAQLFF. For the CDR3, the DNA is TGTGCTCTTGGGGAACTACTGCCTTCCAGGTACCCGGATTGCCCCTTTTTGACAGCACAACTCTTCTTT.

This clone is categorized as large. The sample has other DNA sequences that encode this CDR3 too. The chain uses TRDV1 and TRDJ1, with D possibly matching TRDD3 (5 bases). Germline V gene data show CDR1 as TSWWSYY and CDR2 as QGS. V was shortened by 5 bases and J by 0 bases, with 28 bases between the two germline ends. There are 20 residues in the CDR3. The CDR3 DNA reads as TGTGCTCTTGGGATACCTCCCCCGCTACTGGTTCTTACGTACACCGATAAACTCATCTTT. Its translation: CALGIPPPLLVLTYTDKLIF.

By its share, this clone is large. J is TRDJ1 and V is TRAV38-2/DV8; D perhaps matches TRDD3 (6 bases). V was pared by 8 bases and J by 4 bases, with 45 bases between. This CDR3 comprises 23 residues. Per germline, CDR1 TSESDYY and CDR2 QEAYKQQN. The CDR3 nucleotides read TGTGCTTACTCCACCGAGGTCTTCCGTACTGGGAAACGGCCCGGATCCAGTGGCGATAAACTCATCTTT. This translates into CAYSTEVFRTGKRPGSSGDKLIF.

The V gene went uncalled, while the J gene is TRDJ3. This CDR3 contains 12 residues. The CDR3, as DNA: TGTTCCGTTTTTCATGACACCCGACAGATGTTTTTC. Translation: CSVFHDTRQMFF.

There are a few counts of this clone. A read error may be the cause here, since a much bigger clone is one base away. This sample also contains other DNA sequences that code for the same CDR3. The chain is built from TRDV1 and TRDJ1; the D gene is possibly TRDD3 (6 bases). V lost 0 bases and J lost 11, with 40 bases in between. The CDR3 runs 22 residues. The germline V gene has CDR1 TSWWSYY and CDR2 QGS. The CDR3 nucleotides read TGTGCTCTTGGGGAACTTGCGCCTGGACTAACCTCTCCTTGGGGGTTCTCGTGGAAGCTCATCTTT. Encoded protein: CALGELAPGLTSPWGFSWKLIF.

Of note for this clone: Given a much more abundant clone one base away, this may be a read error. The rearrangement uses TRDV3 and TRDJ2, with D perhaps given as TRDD2 or TRDD3 (9 bases each). V gave up 0 bases and J gave up 4 bases, with 30 bases separating them. The germline gives CDR1 TVYSNPD, CDR2 GDNSRS (reference sequence). This CDR3 contains 20 residues. In nucleotides, the CDR3 is TGTGCCTTTAGACGCCCCTTCCTACCAATACTGGGGGACCCGACAGCACAACTCTTCTTT. It specifies CAFRRPFLPILGDPTAQLFF. The full variable domain, completed using reference TRDV3 and TRDJ2, is CDKVTQSSPDQTVASGSEVVLLCTYDTVYSNPDLFWYRIRPDYSFQFVFYGDNSRSEGADFTQGRFSVKHILTQKAFHLVISPVRTEDSATYYCAFRRPFLPILGDPTAQLFFGKGTQLIVEP.

The chain uses TRDV1 and TRDJ1, with TRDD3 matching over 7 bases. The CDR3 sequence is 23 residues long. With V trimmed by 5 bases and J by 0 bases, 30 bases remained unmatched. Germline CDR1 and CDR2: TSWWSYY and QGS. The CDR3 region is CALGSSESPGVPRGIGYTDKLIF. The CDR3 region has the DNA TGTGCTCTTGGGTCCTCGGAAAGCCCAGGGGTCCCGAGGGGGATTGGGTACACCGATAAACTCATCTTT.